A single T cell receptor beta chain is shown here with its context. As yet, its antigen is unknown. Samples were assayed with immunoSEQ v3.0 at survey level. Clones were sequenced by immunoSEQ multiplex PCR, and TCRdb holds only the in-frame ones, with some missing. The sample consists of roughly 38,000 clones, around four fifths of them appearing once. This record belongs to a study of long-term antiretroviral therapy in people with HIV. About the research overall: In the earliest collections, sampling predates the 2015 immediate-ART recommendation by about a decade.

General observations from the study: Repertoires looked antigen-experienced, with only a slight naive shift after ART. Dominating the repertoire at all time points were the clones that expanded before ART. Gathering of blood took place between about 2004 and 2018, possibly under older ART regimens.

The material sequenced was unsorted PBMCs, taken 0.3 years after starting antiretroviral therapy. This receptor was obtained from a young man with HIV.

The CDR3 loop reads CAWSGTVGGGRTTYEQYF. CDR3 nucleotides: TGTGCCTGGAGTGGGACAGTTGGGGGAGGCCGGACGACCTACGAGCAGTACTTC. The genes are TRBV30 and TRBJ2-7; D may be TRBD1 or TRBD2 (6 bases each). The CDR3 contains 18 residues. Per germline, CDR1 GTSNPN and CDR2 SVGIG (reference sequence). V lost 1 base and J lost 2, with 24 bases in between.